This T cell receptor beta chain was found in a study of T-cell reconstitution after alpha-beta-depleted transplantation in children. TCRbeta library preparation incorporated unique molecular identifiers. TCRdb passed the PCR reads through MiXCR, listing each CDR3 protein once. The sample consists of hundreds of thousands of distinct CDR3 sequences, 15% to 20% of them appearing once. Worth noting for this clonotype: Its cognate antigen is unknown.

Study-wide results and caveats: The study traced high day-60 TCRbeta diversity in some patients to surviving recipient T cells and thymic progenitors. A year had passed since transplant, and T-cell counts and diversity by then came mostly from newly produced T cells. Several hundred expanded graft clones reportedly supplied alpha-beta T cells about two months after transplant.

Trimming stripped 7 bases from V and 5 bases from J, with 12 bases between. This CDR3 contains 12 residues. CDR1 and CDR2 from the germline V gene are DFQATT and SNEGSKA (reference sequence). This TCR was recovered from a male patient aged 10 to 17 who had a stem cell transplant for acute lymphoblastic leukemia, so the T cells may come from the graft donor. Material: PBMCs, mostly from graft donor cells, obtained 360 days after TCRalphabeta/CD19-depleted stem cell transplant. The chain links TRBV20-1 to TRBJ1-5, with a tentative D call TRBD1 (6 bases). The CDR3 DNA reads TGCAGTGTACAGGGTCTCCATCAGCCCCAGCATTTT. Translation gives CSVQGLHQPQHF.